This is a list of T cell receptor beta chains from one sample in a study of T cell changes during pregnancy in multiple sclerosis. The method was immunoSEQ multiplex PCR; TCRdb's version includes in-frame clones alone and lacks a portion of them. The sample lists about 38,000 clones, 94% seen once, with approximately 0.41% in the top ten. Sample: CD4+ T cells from peripheral blood mononuclear cells, taken in the second trimester of pregnancy. Source of these receptors: a female donor with multiple sclerosis, enrolled in a pregnancy study. CDR3s include the opening cysteine and the closing phenylalanine or tryptophan. A D gene is named only where the DNA matches it firmly. Expanded clones get a size class; other rows say once, few or many, or leave the size out.

v_gene: TRBV4-1; j_gene: TRBJ2-2; d_gene: TRBD1; abundance: NA; CDR3nt: TGCGCCAGCAGCCAACTGGGACAGCGAAACGCCGGGGAGCTGTTTTTT; CDR3aa: CASSQLGQRNAGELFF
v_gene: TRBV19; j_gene: TRBJ2-2; d_gene: TRBD1; abundance: NA; CDR3nt: TGTGCCAGTAGTATTCAACAGGGGGCCGGGGAGCTGTTTTTT; CDR3aa: CASSIQQGAGELFF
v_gene: TRBV2; j_gene: TRBJ2-1; d_gene: NA; abundance: once; CDR3nt: TGTGCCAGCAGTGTATACAATGAGCAGTTCTTC; CDR3aa: CASSVYNEQFF
v_gene: TRBV2; j_gene: TRBJ1-1; d_gene: NA; abundance: NA; CDR3nt: TGTGCCAGCACCCTATTACAAGGGGTGAACACTGAAGCTTTCTTT; CDR3aa: CASTLLQGVNTEAFF
v_gene: TRBV27; j_gene: TRBJ2-2; d_gene: NA; abundance: NA; CDR3nt: TGTGCCAGCAGCTCCGGGAGGGGGCCCGGGGAGCTGTTTTTT; CDR3aa: CASSSGRGPGELFF
v_gene: TRBV29-1; j_gene: TRBJ2-5; d_gene: NA; abundance: NA; CDR3nt: TGCAGCGTTGCGGGAGAGACCCAGTACTTC; CDR3aa: CSVAGETQYF
v_gene: TRBV7-2; j_gene: TRBJ1-2; d_gene: NA; abundance: NA; CDR3nt: TGTGCCAGCAGCTTAGTCGGGGGGAACTATGGCTACACCTTC; CDR3aa: CASSLVGGNYGYTF
v_gene: TRBV7-6; j_gene: TRBJ1-2; d_gene: TRBD1; abundance: NA; CDR3nt: TGTGCCAGCAGATCTACAGGGGGCGGCTACACCTTC; CDR3aa: CASRSTGGGYTF
v_gene: TRBV5-1; j_gene: TRBJ2-7; d_gene: TRBD2; abundance: once; CDR3nt: TGCGCCAGCAGCTTGGCTAGCGGGGGTTACGAGCAGTACTTC; CDR3aa: CASSLASGGYEQYF
v_gene: TRBV5-1; j_gene: TRBJ2-2; d_gene: TRBD2; abundance: NA; CDR3nt: TGCGCCAGCAGCTCGCGGGGGGATGGGACCGGGGAGCTGTTTTTT; CDR3aa: CASSSRGDGTGELFF
v_gene: TRBV4-1; j_gene: TRBJ2-7; d_gene: NA; abundance: NA; CDR3nt: TGCGCCAGCAGCCAAGGGCAGGGCCAGAGGGAGCAGTACTTC; CDR3aa: CASSQGQGQREQYF
v_gene: TRBV5-1; j_gene: TRBJ1-4; d_gene: TRBD1; abundance: NA; CDR3nt: TGCGCCAGCAGCTTGGGAGACCGGGACAGGGTTGAAAAACTGTTTTTT; CDR3aa: CASSLGDRDRVEKLFF
v_gene: TRBV5-1; j_gene: TRBJ2-2; d_gene: NA; abundance: NA; CDR3nt: TGCGCCAGCAGCCACCTCCCACAGGGTGGGGGAAACAACGGGGAGCTGTTTTTT; CDR3aa: CASSHLPQGGGNNGELFF
v_gene: TRBV10-3; j_gene: TRBJ2-3; d_gene: NA; abundance: NA; CDR3nt: TGTGCCATCAGTAGCCCGGGAAGAGGAGGCACAGATACGCAGTATTTT; CDR3aa: CAISSPGRGGTDTQYF
v_gene: TRBV6-5; j_gene: TRBJ1-2; d_gene: NA; abundance: NA; CDR3nt: TGTGCCAGCAGGGAGGACGACTATGGCTACACCTTC; CDR3aa: CASREDDYGYTF
v_gene: TRBV6-6; j_gene: TRBJ2-5; d_gene: TRBD1; abundance: NA; CDR3nt: TGTGCCAGCAGCCCCGGGACAGGGGGTGGAGAGACCCAGTACTTC; CDR3aa: CASSPGTGGGETQYF
v_gene: TRBV15; j_gene: TRBJ2-1; d_gene: TRBD2; abundance: NA; CDR3nt: TGTGCCACCAGCGGAATGACTAGCGGGAAAATGAACAATGAGCAGTTCTTC; CDR3aa: CATSGMTSGKMNNEQFF
v_gene: TRBV4-1; j_gene: TRBJ2-2; d_gene: NA; abundance: NA; CDR3nt: TGCGCCAGCAGCCAAGAAGGGGCAGGGAACACCGGGGAGCTGTTTTTT; CDR3aa: CASSQEGAGNTGELFF
v_gene: TRBV2; j_gene: TRBJ1-5; d_gene: TRBD1; abundance: few; CDR3nt: TGTGCCAGCGGCACACCGGGACAGGGCAATCAGCCCCAGCATTTT; CDR3aa: CASGTPGQGNQPQHF
v_gene: TRBV29-1; j_gene: TRBJ1-2; d_gene: NA; abundance: NA; CDR3nt: TGCAGCGTTGACGGGTTCTATGGCTACACCTTC; CDR3aa: CSVDGFYGYTF
v_gene: TRBV7-2; j_gene: TRBJ2-7; d_gene: NA; abundance: NA; CDR3nt: TGTGCCAGCAGCGTCACAGGTCCGTTGGGCGAGCAGTACTTC; CDR3aa: CASSVTGPLGEQYF